A single sample is the source of the 13 T cell receptor beta chains below, sequenced in a study of pediatric ulcerative colitis. Using immunoSEQ multiplex PCR, the repertoire was profiled, and TCRdb retains in-frame clones only, with some absent. Here the sample spans 25,000 to 35,000 clones, 82% being singletons. Material: blood. The receptors were sampled from a boy aged 5-17 years with severe ulcerative colitis.

The rearrangement uses TRBV16 and TRBJ2-1; TRBD2 is a possible D gene (5 bases). V was cut by 0 bases and J by 9 bases, with 12 bases left in between. The germline gives CDR1 KGHSY, CDR2 FQNENV. The CDR3 length is 14 residues. The CDR3 bases are TGTGCCAGCAGCCAATCCTCGAGAGGGCTTGAGCAGTTCTTC. It codes for CASSQSSRGLEQFF.

This clone turned up a few times. This chain uses TRBV7-9 with TRBJ1-1; D possibly corresponds to TRBD1 (5 bases). V lost 1 base and J 3 bases, leaving 12 bases between the germline ends. Germline CDR1 SEHNR, CDR2 FQNEAQ (reference sequence). The length of the CDR3 is 15 residues. The CDR3 loop reads CASSLGEGVDTEAFF. CDR3 sequence (DNA): TGTGCCAGCAGCTTAGGCGAAGGGGTGGACACTGAAGCTTTCTTT.

The chain recombines TRBV18 with TRBJ1-3; D not resolved. The CDR3 runs 15 residues. CDR1 is KGHSH, CDR2 LQKENI, per germline. With 3 bases removed from V and 7 bases from J, the gap between germline ends came to 16 bases. CDR3: CASSPYEGSSNTIYF. CDR3 nucleotides: TGTGCCAGCTCACCTTACGAGGGAAGTTCGAACACCATATATTTT.

The chain recombines TRBV6-5 with TRBJ2-7; D not resolved. Looked up from germline, CDR1 is MNHEY and CDR2 is SVGAGI. V shed 6 bases and J shed 1 base, with 13 bases lying between them. CDR3 size: 14 residues. The CDR3 nucleotides read TGTGCCAGCAGACCCTCACTTGGATCCTACGAGCAGTACTTC. Its translation: CASRPSLGSYEQYF.

The chain carries TRBV9 and TRBJ2-2; a weak D match, TRBD1 (5 bases). The germline gives CDR1 SGDLS, CDR2 YYNGEE. The CDR3 extends over 15 amino acids. The V end lost 0 bases, the J end lost 3 bases, and 9 bases lay between the germline ends. The CDR3 reads CASSVGGQYTGELFF. The CDR3 DNA is TGTGCCAGCAGCGTAGGGGGCCAGTACACCGGGGAGCTGTTTTTT. The whole variable domain, filled in from reference TRBV9 and TRBJ2-2, reads DSGVTQTPKHLITATGQRVTLRCSPRSGDLSVYWYQQSLDQGLQFLIQYYNGEERAKGNILERFSAQQFPDLHSELNLSSLELGDSALYFCASSVGGQYTGELFFGEGSRLTVL.

The CDR3 DNA is TGTGCCAGCTGTATTACCACAGATACGCAGTATTTT. Protein sequence: CASCITTDTQYF. This chain links TRBV2 with TRBJ2-3; D unclear. The CDR3 runs to 12 residues. CDR1 SNHLY and CDR2 FYNNEI come from the germline V gene. The germline V and J ends were trimmed by 8 bases and 2 bases, with 8 bases remaining between them.

V and J are TRBV10-3 and TRBJ2-5, with 7 bases fitting TRBD2. Germline V lookup: CDR1 ENHRY, CDR2 SYGVKD. This CDR3 is 15 amino acids long. Trimming removed 4 bases from V and 0 bases from J; junction bases left unmatched: 5. The CDR3 sequence is CAISADGGYQETQYF. The CDR3 bases are TGTGCCATCAGTGCTGACGGGGGGTACCAAGAGACCCAGTACTTC.

This sequence joins TRBV6-5 and TRBJ1-2; 11 bases align to TRBD1. The trim removed 10 bases at V and 2 bases at J, leaving 3 bases unmatched. CDR3 size: 13 residues. From germline, CDR1 is MNHEY and CDR2 SVGAGI. DNA of the CDR3: TGTGCCACCGGGGACAGGGGGAACTATGGCTACACCTTC. Encoded protein: CATGDRGNYGYTF.

The chain joins TRBV7-3 to TRBJ1-2; D possibly corresponds to TRBD1 (6 bases). Germline CDR1 reads SGHTA; CDR2 reads FQGTGA. Trimming took 6 bases from V and 3 from J, leaving 23 bases between them. The CDR3 length is 17 residues. For the CDR3, the DNA is TGTGCCAGCAGTTTGGCCGGGGGCTTGTTTGTGGACTATGGCTACACCTTC. Its protein is CASSLAGGLFVDYGYTF.

The chain couples TRBV9 to TRBJ1-2, with 8 bases aligning to TRBD1. Germline V CDR1 and CDR2: SGDLS, YYNGEE. The CDR3 is made up of 15 amino acids. V lost 2 bases and J lost 4; bases outside the gene matches: 7. The CDR3 reads CASSVSGGAGYGYTF. CDR3 bases: TGTGCCAGCAGCGTCTCAGGGGGCGCGGGCTATGGCTACACCTTC.

This CDR3 reads CASSREERQPQHF. In DNA, the CDR3 is TGTGCCAGCAGTCGAGAGGAACGGCAGCCCCAGCATTTT. The chain carries TRBV27 and TRBJ1-5; D not resolved. Trimming removed 5 bases from V and 7 bases from J, with 12 bases in between. Germline V gene lookup returns CDR1 MNHEY and CDR2 SMNVEV (reference sequence). This CDR3 is built from 13 residues.

The chain carries TRBV25-1 and TRBJ1-1; TRBD1 agrees at 10 bases. Per the germline V gene, CDR1 is MGHDK and CDR2 is SYGVNS. V was pared by 4 bases and J by 11 bases, with 7 bases of the junction left unmatched. This CDR3 spans 13 amino acids. This chain's CDR3 is CASSAGTGAGAFF. The DNA for the CDR3 is TGTGCCAGCAGTGCCGGGACAGGGGCCGGTGCTTTCTTT.

This clone came up a few times. The chain recombines TRBV6-6 with TRBJ1-1; D is uncertain. This CDR3 spans 12 amino acids. CDR1 and CDR2 from the germline V gene are MNHNY and SVGAGI (reference sequence). Deletions cut 2 bases from V and 0 bases from J, with 1 base between. The CDR3 DNA is TGTGCCAGCAGTTACGTGAACACTGAAGCTTTCTTT. Protein: CASSYVNTEAFF.